The 9 T cell receptor beta chains below were found in one sample sequenced in a study of PD-L1 blockade in urothelial cancer. Using immunoSEQ multiplex PCR, the repertoire was profiled, and TCRdb retains in-frame clones only, with some absent. This table holds 90,000 to 120,000 clones, approximately 85% found once. The sequenced sample was PBMCs, obtained around atezolizumab (anti-PD-L1) treatment. The receptors come from a man over 45 with urothelial cancer.

The rearrangement joins TRBV5-6 to TRBJ1-1, with D perhaps matching TRBD1 (5 bases). CDR1 SGHDT and CDR2 YYEEEE come from the germline V gene. The CDR3 spans 15 residues. Trimming took 0 bases from V and 6 from J, leaving 15 bases between them. CDR3 loop: CASSLVYGMGPEAFF. As DNA, the CDR3 is TGTGCCAGCAGCTTGGTTTATGGGATGGGGCCTGAAGCTTTCTTT.

This rearrangement joins TRBV5-5 to TRBJ2-1; 8 bases are shared with TRBD1. J gave up 8 bases and V 0 bases, and 7 bases lay outside the gene matches. There are 15 residues in the CDR3. Germline V gene data show CDR1 as SGHKS and CDR2 as YYEKEE (reference sequence). The DNA for the CDR3 is TGTGCCAGCAGCTTGGCTCCAGGGGGCGTCGATGAGCAGTTCTTC. Translated, it gives CASSLAPGGVDEQFF.

The rearrangement links TRBV28 to TRBJ1-3, with D possibly matching TRBD1 (5 bases). From germline, CDR1 is MDHEN and CDR2 SYDVKM. This CDR3 region has 14 residues. Trimming took 4 bases from V and 1 from J, leaving 8 bases between them. This CDR3 reads CASSSGASGNTIYF. CDR3 DNA: TGTGCCAGCAGTTCTGGGGCATCTGGAAACACCATATATTTT.

The chain combines TRBV2 with TRBJ1-3; a possible D gene is TRBD1 (5 bases). V dropped 6 bases and J dropped 2 bases, with 11 bases sitting between them. The CDR3 totals 14 residues. The germline gives CDR1 SNHLY, CDR2 FYNNEI. This CDR3 is CASRARRAGNTIYF. Written as DNA, the CDR3 is TGTGCCAGCAGGGCCCGCAGGGCTGGAAACACCATATATTTT.

The table lists this clone with a count of one. This sequence joins TRBV2 and TRBJ2-2; 7 positions match TRBD2. After removal of 8 bases from V and 3 bases from J, the junction contained 6 bases not matched to a gene. The CDR3 runs 14 residues. Germline CDR1 and CDR2: SNHLY and FYNNEI. CDR3 amino acids: CASYRRGDTGELFF. In DNA, the CDR3 is TGTGCCAGCTACCGACGGGGGGACACCGGGGAGCTGTTTTTT.

The V gene is TRBV6-6, the J gene TRBJ1-1; D is possibly TRBD1 (5 bases). Trimming removed 6 bases at V and 2 bases at J, with 7 bases between. Per the germline V gene, CDR1 is MNHNY and CDR2 is SVGAGI (reference sequence). The CDR3 is 12 residues long. CDR3 residues: CASSGGNTEAFF. DNA for the CDR3: TGTGCCAGCAGCGGGGGAAACACTGAAGCTTTCTTT.

This chain links TRBV5-1 with TRBJ2-3; 11 bases agree with TRBD1. This CDR3 spans 16 amino acids. V lost 2 bases to trimming and J lost 5 bases; unmatched junction nucleotides: 7. CDR1 is SGHRS, CDR2 YFSETQ, per germline. CDR3 nucleotide sequence: TGCGCCAGCAGCTTAAGTGGGACAGGGGGGATAGATACGCAGTATTTT. Residues: CASSLSGTGGIDTQYF.

The chain couples TRBV7-9 to TRBJ1-1, with 12 bases that match TRBD1. V lost 5 bases, J lost 4 bases, and 8 bases stayed unmatched. Germline V gene data show CDR1 as SEHNR and CDR2 as FQNEAQ (reference sequence). The CDR3 has 16 amino acids. The CDR3 spells CASSPPGTGGITEAFF. The CDR3 nucleotides read TGTGCCAGCAGCCCCCCGGGGACAGGGGGCATCACTGAAGCTTTCTTT.

This clone occurred a few times. V gene TRBV6-1 combines with J gene TRBJ1-4; 9 bases are shared with TRBD1. The CDR3 totals 15 residues. Germline trimming cut 8 bases from V and 3 bases from J; bases unmatched to any gene: 7. Germline V lookup: CDR1 MNHNS, CDR2 SASEGT. CDR3 protein: CASHIQGASNEKLFF. The CDR3 DNA reads as TGTGCCAGCCATATACAGGGGGCATCTAATGAAAAACTGTTTTTT.